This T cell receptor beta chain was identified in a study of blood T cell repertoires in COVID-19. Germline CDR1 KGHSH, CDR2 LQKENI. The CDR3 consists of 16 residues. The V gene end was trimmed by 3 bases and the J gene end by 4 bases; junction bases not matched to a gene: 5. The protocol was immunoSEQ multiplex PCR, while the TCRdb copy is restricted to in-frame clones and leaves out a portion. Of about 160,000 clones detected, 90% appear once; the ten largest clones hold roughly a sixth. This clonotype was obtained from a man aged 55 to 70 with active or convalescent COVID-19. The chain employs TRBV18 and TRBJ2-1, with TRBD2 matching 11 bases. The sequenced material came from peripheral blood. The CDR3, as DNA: TGTGCCAGCTCACCTTCCTCTAGCGGGGGGTACAATGAGCAGTTCTTC. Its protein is CASSPSSSGGYNEQFF.